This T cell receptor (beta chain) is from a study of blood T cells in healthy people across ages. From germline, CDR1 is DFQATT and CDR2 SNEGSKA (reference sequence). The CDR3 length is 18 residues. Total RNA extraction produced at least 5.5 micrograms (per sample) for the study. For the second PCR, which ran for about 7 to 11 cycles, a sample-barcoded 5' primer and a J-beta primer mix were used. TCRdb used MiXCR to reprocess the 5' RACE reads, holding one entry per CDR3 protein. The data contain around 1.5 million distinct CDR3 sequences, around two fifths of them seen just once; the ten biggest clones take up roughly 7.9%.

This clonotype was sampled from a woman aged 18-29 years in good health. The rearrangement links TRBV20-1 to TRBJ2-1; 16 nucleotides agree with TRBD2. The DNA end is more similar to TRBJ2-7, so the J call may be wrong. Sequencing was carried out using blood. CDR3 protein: CSASGTSGGANSYNEQYF. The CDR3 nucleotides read TGCAGTGCTTCGGGGACTAGCGGGGGGGCCAACTCCTACAATGAGCAGTACTTC.